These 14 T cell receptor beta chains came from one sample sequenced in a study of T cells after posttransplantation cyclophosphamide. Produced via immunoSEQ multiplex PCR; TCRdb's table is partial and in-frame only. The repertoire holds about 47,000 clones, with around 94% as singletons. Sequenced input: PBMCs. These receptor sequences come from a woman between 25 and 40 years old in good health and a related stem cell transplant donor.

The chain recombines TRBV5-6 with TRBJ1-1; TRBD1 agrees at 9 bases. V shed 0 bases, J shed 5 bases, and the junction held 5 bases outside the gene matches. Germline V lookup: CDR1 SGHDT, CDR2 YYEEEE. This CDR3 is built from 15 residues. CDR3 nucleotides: TGTGCCAGCAGCTTGGACAGGGGGCAGAGTACTGAAGCTTTCTTT. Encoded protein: CASSLDRGQSTEAFF.

Here the CDR3 reads CASSRDRAMNTEAFF. Here the CDR3 DNA reads TGCGCCAGCAGCCGAGACAGGGCAATGAACACTGAAGCTTTCTTT. The chain has TRBV5-1 and TRBJ1-1; 7 bases match TRBD1. CDR3 length: 15 residues. V lost 4 bases, J lost 0 bases, and 6 bases stayed unmatched. CDR1 is SGHRS and CDR2 is YFSETQ in the germline V gene.

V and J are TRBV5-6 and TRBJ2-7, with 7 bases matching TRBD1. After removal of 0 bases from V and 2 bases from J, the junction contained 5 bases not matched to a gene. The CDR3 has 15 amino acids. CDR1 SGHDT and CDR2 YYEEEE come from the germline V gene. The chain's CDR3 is CASSLVGQAAYEQYF. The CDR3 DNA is TGTGCCAGCAGCTTGGTAGGACAGGCGGCCTACGAGCAGTACTTC.

CDR3 amino acids: CASSPTPDRAYEQYF. CDR3 nucleotide sequence: TGTGCCAGCAGCCCAACACCTGACAGGGCCTACGAGCAGTACTTC. The chain employs TRBV7-6 and TRBJ2-7, with 7 bases fitting TRBD1. Germline lookup yields CDR1 SGHVS and CDR2 FNYEAQ. The CDR3 sequence is 15 residues long. V was clipped by 5 bases and J by 2 bases; unmatched bases: 9.

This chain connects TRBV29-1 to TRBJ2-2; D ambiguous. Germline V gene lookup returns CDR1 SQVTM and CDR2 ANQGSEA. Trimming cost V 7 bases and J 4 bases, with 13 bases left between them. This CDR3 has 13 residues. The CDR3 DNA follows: TGCAGCGCCCAGGAAAAGAGCACCGGGGAGCTGTTTTTT. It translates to CSAQEKSTGELFF.

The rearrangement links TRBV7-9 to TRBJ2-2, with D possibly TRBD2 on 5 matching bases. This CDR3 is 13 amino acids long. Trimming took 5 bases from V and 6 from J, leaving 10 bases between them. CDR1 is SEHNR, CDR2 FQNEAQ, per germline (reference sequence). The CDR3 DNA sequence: TGTGCCAGCAGCCCCGCGGGTCCCGGGGAGCTGTTTTTT. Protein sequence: CASSPAGPGELFF.

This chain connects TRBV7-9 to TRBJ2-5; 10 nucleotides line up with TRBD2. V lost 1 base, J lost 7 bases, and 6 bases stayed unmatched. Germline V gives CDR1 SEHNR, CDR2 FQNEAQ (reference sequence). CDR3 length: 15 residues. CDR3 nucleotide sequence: TGTGCCAGCAGCTTAGGGCTAGCGGGGGCAGGGACCCAGTACTTC. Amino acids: CASSLGLAGAGTQYF. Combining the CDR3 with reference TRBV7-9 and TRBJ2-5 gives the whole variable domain DTGVSQNPRHKITKRGQNVTFRCDPISEHNRLYWYRQTLGQGPEFLTYFQNEAQLEKSRLLSDRFSAERPKGSFSTLEIQRTEQGDSAMYLCASSLGLAGAGTQYFGPGTRLLVL.

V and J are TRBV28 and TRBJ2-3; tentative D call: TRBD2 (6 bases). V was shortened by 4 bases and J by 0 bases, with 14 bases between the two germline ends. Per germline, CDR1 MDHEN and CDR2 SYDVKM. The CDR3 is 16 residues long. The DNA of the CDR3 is TGTGCCAGCAGTTCTCGTAGTAGCGGTAGCACAGATACGCAGTATTTT. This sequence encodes CASSSRSSGSTDTQYF.

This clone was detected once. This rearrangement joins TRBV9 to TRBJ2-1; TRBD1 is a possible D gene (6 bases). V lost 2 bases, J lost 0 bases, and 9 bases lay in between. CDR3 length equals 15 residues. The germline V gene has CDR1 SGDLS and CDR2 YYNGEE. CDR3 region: CASSVEQGSYNEQFF. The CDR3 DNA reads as TGTGCCAGCAGCGTGGAACAGGGCTCCTACAATGAGCAGTTCTTC.

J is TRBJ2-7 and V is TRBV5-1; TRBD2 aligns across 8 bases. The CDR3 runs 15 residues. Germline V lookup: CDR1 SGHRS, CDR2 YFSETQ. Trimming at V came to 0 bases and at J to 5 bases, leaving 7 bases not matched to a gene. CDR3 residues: CASSLELAANDEQYF. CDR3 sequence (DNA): TGCGCCAGCAGCTTGGAACTAGCGGCAAACGACGAGCAGTACTTC. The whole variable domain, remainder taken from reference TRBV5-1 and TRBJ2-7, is KAGVTQTPRYLIKTRGQQVTLSCSPISGHRSVSWYQQTPGQGLQFLFEYFSETQRNKGNFPGRFSGRQFSNSRSEMNVSTLELGDSALYLCASSLELAANDEQYFGPGTRLTVT.

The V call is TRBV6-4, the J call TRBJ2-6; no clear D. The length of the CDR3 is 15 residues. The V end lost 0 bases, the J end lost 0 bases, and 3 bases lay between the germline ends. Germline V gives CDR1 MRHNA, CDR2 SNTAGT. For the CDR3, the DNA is TGTGCCAGCAGTGACTCCAGCTCTGGGGCCAACGTCCTGACTTTC. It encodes CASSDSSSGANVLTF.

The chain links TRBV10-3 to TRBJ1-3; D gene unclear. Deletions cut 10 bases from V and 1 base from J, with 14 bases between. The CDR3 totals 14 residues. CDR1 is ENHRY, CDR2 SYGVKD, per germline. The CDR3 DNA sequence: TGTGCCACACGGGAGCTACAATCTGGAAACACCATATATTTT. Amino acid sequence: CATRELQSGNTIYF.

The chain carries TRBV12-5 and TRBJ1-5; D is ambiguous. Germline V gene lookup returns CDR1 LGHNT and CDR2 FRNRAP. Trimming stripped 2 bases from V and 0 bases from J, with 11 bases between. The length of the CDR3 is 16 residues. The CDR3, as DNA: TGTGCTAGTGGTTTGACCGGGTTAAATAGCAATCAGCCCCAGCATTTT. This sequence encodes CASGLTGLNSNQPQHF.

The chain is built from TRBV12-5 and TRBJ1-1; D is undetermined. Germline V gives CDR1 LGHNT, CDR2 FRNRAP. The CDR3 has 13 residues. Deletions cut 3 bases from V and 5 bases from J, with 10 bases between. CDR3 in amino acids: CASGFDAETEAFF. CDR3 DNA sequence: TGTGCTAGTGGTTTTGACGCGGAGACTGAAGCTTTCTTT.